Listed here are 4 T cell receptor beta chains from one sample, sequenced in a study of cytomegalovirus exposure and HLA in healthy donors. The PCR contained 60 Vbeta and 13 Jbeta primers. The assay was immunoSEQ multiplex PCR, and TCRdb's table has in-frame clones only and misses some. In the table there are roughly 120,000 clones, about 79% of which are singletons. Sequencing used PBMCs. The receptor set was obtained from a man aged 25 to 40 in good health and CMV-seropositive.

The chain recombines TRBV6-6 with TRBJ1-5; D is perhaps TRBD1 (5 bases). The CDR3 is 16 amino acids. V lost 0 bases and J 5 bases, leaving 14 bases between the germline ends. Germline V CDR1 and CDR2: MNHNY, SVGAGI (reference sequence). CDR3 in DNA: TGTGCCAGCAGTTACTCGAGGGTGGGGGAGGATCAGCCCCAGCATTTT. Protein: CASSYSRVGEDQPQHF.

For the CDR3, the DNA is TGCGCCAGCAGCCAAGATTCGGGCGGGGTGGAGACCCAGTACTTC. Translating it yields CASSQDSGGVETQYF. The chain employs TRBV4-3 and TRBJ2-5; the D gene is possibly TRBD2 (6 bases). The CDR3 runs to 15 residues. V was trimmed by 0 bases and J by 5 bases, leaving 13 bases between them. Germline V lookup: CDR1 LGHNA, CDR2 YSLEER.

V gene TRBV27 combines with J gene TRBJ2-1; TRBD2 matches 9 bases. V lost 2 bases to trimming and J lost 8 bases; unmatched junction nucleotides: 7. CDR1 MNHEY and CDR2 SMNVEV come from the germline V gene (reference sequence). The CDR3 loop spans 15 amino acids. As DNA, the CDR3 is TGTGCCAGCAGTTTAGGGGGCGGGAGGGTCCATGAGCAGTTCTTC. This encodes CASSLGGGRVHEQFF.

This chain links TRBV4-3 with TRBJ1-5; the D gene is possibly TRBD1 (5 bases). CDR1 and CDR2 from the germline V gene are LGHNA and YSLEER. V lost 2 bases and J 3 bases, leaving 11 bases between the germline ends. The CDR3 runs to 15 residues. CDR3 loop: CASSQRLQDNQPQHF. The CDR3 nucleotides are TGCGCCAGCAGCCAACGTTTACAGGACAATCAGCCCCAGCATTTT.